The 19 T cell receptor beta chains below were found in one sample sequenced in a study of blood T cell repertoires in COVID-19. Produced via immunoSEQ multiplex PCR; TCRdb's table is partial and in-frame only. The sample contains about 83,000 clones, around 85% of which appear only once. The sequencing input was peripheral blood. These receptors all stem from a man aged 55 to 70 with acute or convalescent COVID-19.

The genes are TRBV5-4 and TRBJ1-1, with D possibly TRBD1 on 5 matching bases. The V gene's germline CDR1 is SGHNT and CDR2 YYREEE (reference sequence). The V gene lost 0 bases and the J gene lost 0 bases, with 15 bases spanning the gap. There are 17 residues in the CDR3. The CDR3 nucleotides read TGTGCCAGCAGCTTGGGGGGCAGGGCGACCCTGAACACTGAAGCTTTCTTT. It yields the protein CASSLGGRATLNTEAFF.

V gene TRBV18 combines with J gene TRBJ1-4, with 8 nucleotides matching TRBD1. Germline-derived CDR1 and CDR2 are KGHSH and LQKENI. The CDR3 loop spans 13 amino acids. V was pared by 4 bases and J by 7 bases, with 2 bases of the junction left unmatched. The CDR3 loop is CASSLGQGEKLFF. For the CDR3, the DNA is TGTGCCAGCTCACTCGGACAGGGTGAAAAACTGTTTTTT.

This chain uses TRBV5-4 with TRBJ2-3, with 9 bases matching TRBD2. Germline V CDR1 and CDR2: SGHNT, YYREEE (reference sequence). V lost 3 bases and J lost 5; bases outside the gene matches: 7. The CDR3 has 15 amino acids. CDR3 region: CASSSLAGEGDTQYF. The DNA of the CDR3 is TGTGCCAGCAGCTCCTTAGCGGGGGAGGGAGATACGCAGTATTTT. The entire variable domain, with the rest obtained from reference TRBV5-4 and TRBJ2-3, is as follows: ETGVTQSPTHLIKTRGQQVTLRCSSQSGHNTVSWYQQALGQGPQFIFQYYREEENGRGNFPPRFSGLQFPNYSSELNVNALELDDSALYLCASSSLAGEGDTQYFGPGTRLTVL.

This clone has only one observation. The gene calls are TRBV24-1 and TRBJ1-5, with D maybe TRBD1 (6 bases). The V end was cut by 9 bases, the J end by 0 bases, with 11 bases between. In germline, CDR1 is KGHDR, CDR2 SFDVKD. This CDR3 spans 14 amino acids. CDR3 in DNA: TGTGCCACCGCCGACAGGACTAGCAATCAGCCCCAGCATTTT. Translating it yields CATADRTSNQPQHF.

This rearrangement joins TRBV6-2 or TRBV6-3 to TRBJ1-6; 7 nucleotides line up with TRBD1. This CDR3 has 15 amino acids. V dropped 5 bases and J dropped 7; count of bases not matched to a gene: 8. Germline V gene data show CDR1 as MNHEY and CDR2 as SVGEGT. In DNA form, the CDR3 reads TGTGCCAGCAGTACAGGACAGGTGAAAAATTCACCCCTCCACTTT. This translates into CASSTGQVKNSPLHF.

The V gene is TRBV3-1 (or the pseudogene TRBV3-2), the J gene TRBJ1-3; D is ambiguous. Germline V gives CDR1 LGHDT, CDR2 YNNKEL (reference sequence). This CDR3 region has 16 residues. Trimming left V 2 bases short and J 0 bases short, with 11 bases between. DNA for the CDR3: TGTGCCAGCAGCCAAAAAGGCCCTAGCTCTGGAAACACCATATATTTT. Protein product: CASSQKGPSSGNTIYF.

With respect to this clone: This CDR3 is missing its conserved last phenylalanine or tryptophan, likely due to a read error. Because the CDR3's place on the DNA is in doubt, the DNA is left out and the CDR3 is given as listed by TCRdb. V gene TRBV5-4 combines with J gene TRBJ2-3; the table assigns TRBD2, which was not confirmed against the DNA. Germline lookup yields CDR1 SGHNT and CDR2 YYREEE (reference sequence). 9 amino acids form the CDR3, both terminal residues included. The CDR3: CASNGGGGD.

The J gene is TRBJ1-5, the V gene TRBV6-2 or TRBV6-3; D is perhaps TRBD1 (6 bases). This CDR3 comprises 17 residues. Trimming pared 0 bases from V and 1 base from J, leaving 13 bases between. Germline CDR1 is MNHEY and CDR2 is SVGEGT. The CDR3, as DNA: TGTGCCAGCAGTTACTCGAGGGGGTTCTGGAGCAATCAGCCCCAGCATTTT. Amino acid sequence: CASSYSRGFWSNQPQHF.

This clone was recorded once. V is TRBV6-5 and J is TRBJ2-7; tentative D call: TRBD1 (6 bases). The CDR3 length is 14 residues. CDR1 and CDR2 (germline): MNHEY, SVGAGI. The V end lost 7 bases, the J end lost 0 bases, and 13 bases lay between the germline ends. Here the CDR3 reads CASKVQGTSYEQYF. CDR3 DNA: TGTGCCAGCAAAGTCCAGGGGACCTCCTACGAGCAGTACTTC.

This clone was recorded only once. V and J are TRBV6-5 and TRBJ1-5; 8 bases map to TRBD1. CDR1 is MNHEY, CDR2 SVGAGI, per germline. The CDR3 runs 13 residues. The trim removed 9 bases at V and 5 bases at J, leaving 6 bases unmatched. Written as DNA, the CDR3 is TGTGCCAGTAGGGACAGGCCTCATCAGCCCCAGCATTTT. This codes for CASRDRPHQPQHF.

The chain uses TRBV3-1 (or the pseudogene TRBV3-2) and TRBJ2-6, with TRBD2 identical over 7 bases. In germline, CDR1 is LGHDT, CDR2 YNNKEL (reference sequence). The J segment lost 0 bases and the V segment lost 4 bases, leaving 6 bases of the junction unmatched. This CDR3 has 17 residues. The CDR3 DNA sequence: TGTGCCAGCAGCCTAGCGGGCCCCGACTCTGGGGCCAACGTCCTGACTTTC. Its translation: CASSLAGPDSGANVLTF.

This chain links TRBV19 with TRBJ1-3, with unresolved D. Trimming removed 7 bases at V and 7 bases at J, with 11 bases between. CDR3 length equals 12 residues. Per germline, CDR1 LNHDA and CDR2 SQIVND (reference sequence). The CDR3 protein is CASMPRQNTIYF. CDR3 in DNA: TGTGCCAGTATGCCTAGGCAGAACACCATATATTTT.

This clone came up once. The V call is TRBV18, the J call TRBJ1-1; D might be TRBD1 (6 bases). The germline CDR1 and CDR2 sequences are KGHSH and LQKENI. The CDR3 runs 15 residues. V was clipped by 5 bases and J by 11 bases, with 24 bases between them. The CDR3 coding sequence is TGTGCCAGCTCAACGGAACCCGTACAGGGTTTTCGGGCTTTCTTT. Protein product: CASSTEPVQGFRAFF. The full variable domain, completed using reference TRBV18 and TRBJ1-1, is NAGVMQNPRHLVRRRGQEARLRCSPMKGHSHVYWYRQLPEEGLKFMVYLQKENIIDESGMPKERFSAEFPKEGPSILRIQQVVRGDSAAYFCASSTEPVQGFRAFFGQGTRLTVV.

The V and J genes are TRBV2 and TRBJ2-1; TRBD2 matches at 14 bases. This CDR3 comprises 17 residues. The germline CDR1 and CDR2 sequences are SNHLY and FYNNEI. Trimming took 8 bases from V and 2 from J; bases not matched to a gene: 8. The CDR3 sequence is CASRRRGLAGAYNEQFF. In DNA, the CDR3 is TGTGCCAGCCGGAGAAGGGGACTAGCGGGGGCCTACAATGAGCAGTTCTTC.

The V gene is TRBV5-8, the J gene TRBJ1-5; 8 nucleotides match TRBD1. The CDR3 contains 15 residues. V was pared by 2 bases and J by 9 bases, with 10 bases of the junction left unmatched. Germline V gene lookup returns CDR1 SGHTS and CDR2 YDEGEE. The DNA for the CDR3 is TGTGCCAGCAGCTTACAAGGACAGGGCAATGGGCCCCAGCATTTT. Residues: CASSLQGQGNGPQHF.

This clone has just a few counts. The rearrangement uses TRBV5-4 and TRBJ2-1, with 10 bases lining up with TRBD1. The V and J ends lost 4 bases and 2 bases, in that order; junction bases with no gene match: 3. The CDR3 runs to 15 residues. CDR1 and CDR2 (germline): SGHNT, YYREEE (reference sequence). CDR3 coding DNA: TGTGCCAGCAGCCAAGGACAGGGGGCCTACAATGAGCAGTTCTTC. Its translation is CASSQGQGAYNEQFF.

The chain is built from TRBV19 and TRBJ2-3; TRBD2 matches 8 bases. CDR1 and CDR2 from the germline V gene are LNHDA and SQIVND (reference sequence). V lost 3 bases and J lost 2; bases outside the gene matches: 7. This CDR3 contains 16 residues. The CDR3 nucleotides are TGTGCCAGTAGTATGTCGGGGGGGCCAAACACAGATACGCAGTATTTT. Translated, it gives CASSMSGGPNTDTQYF.

V usage is TRBV5-1 and J usage is TRBJ2-3; tentative D call: TRBD1 (6 bases). CDR3 length: 16 residues. Trimming stripped 0 bases from V and 2 bases from J, with 13 bases between. Germline lookup yields CDR1 SGHRS and CDR2 YFSETQ. CDR3 residues: CASSLVGRGDTDTQYF. As DNA, the CDR3 is TGCGCCAGCAGCTTGGTGGGCAGGGGCGACACAGATACGCAGTATTTT.

V usage is TRBV6-5 and J usage is TRBJ2-1; D ambiguous. Germline V CDR1 and CDR2: MNHEY, SVGAGI. This CDR3 has 11 amino acids. V was cut by 7 bases and J by 3 bases, with 4 bases left in between. CDR3 coding DNA: TGTGCCAGCAACTACTACAATGAGCAGTTCTTC. This translates into CASNYYNEQFF.